This paragraph covers one TCR beta chain sequence. This specimen belongs to a study of blood T cell repertoires in COVID-19. Study details: Material from acute and convalescent COVID-19 was sourced from the United States, Italy and Spain. PBMCs, B-cell-depleted T cells, or T cells were the source of the cDNA or gDNA that made up the material.

Authors' data handling: The authors estimated nucleated cell counts from reference gene primer amplification. Here immunoSEQ multiplex PCR was the method, and the copy in TCRdb shows in-frame clones only, minus some. Clonal size and the V and J genes are those of that table, whereas D and trimming came from the DNA. The table lists under 300,000 clones, 65% to 85% of them singletons, with under 4.5% in the top ten. Sequencing was done on a sample of peripheral blood. This TCR derives from a woman aged 40 to 49 with active or convalescent COVID-19.

The CDR3 is CSVESAASNEQFF. CDR3 in DNA: TGCAGCGTTGAATCCGCCGCCAGCAATGAGCAGTTCTTC. The J gene is TRBJ2-1, the V gene TRBV29-1; D remains ambiguous. V lost 2 bases and J lost 6, with 11 bases in between. Looked up from germline, CDR1 is SQVTM and CDR2 is ANQGSEA. This CDR3 region has 13 residues.